The sequence of this T cell receptor (beta chain) was determined in a study of blood T cell repertoires in COVID-19. Across the study: The study drew acute and convalescent COVID-19 samples from the United States, Italy and Spain. T cells, B-cell-depleted T cells, or PBMCs provided the cDNA or gDNA that served as material.

Source study methods: Reference gene primers were amplified, and this amplification served to estimate nucleated cell counts. Clones were read by immunoSEQ multiplex PCR, and TCRdb kept only the in-frame ones, dropping some. V and J calls and clone size are given by that table; D and trimming were obtained from the DNA. The repertoire includes approximately 27,000 clones, roughly 87% of them detected once, and approximately 49% sits in the top ten. Looked up from germline, CDR1 is MNHEY and CDR2 is SMNVEV (reference sequence). CDR3 length: 15 amino acids. The V and J ends lost 2 bases and 0 bases respectively, with 8 bases between them.

The sequencing input was peripheral blood. This chain joins TRBV27 and TRBJ1-5; possible D gene TRBD1, 5 bases. This receptor was taken from a human donor with acute or convalescent COVID-19. The donor label of this sample is uncertain. The chain's CDR3 is CASSLNRNSNQPQHF. The CDR3 nucleotides read TGTGCCAGCAGTTTAAACAGGAATAGCAATCAGCCCCAGCATTTT.